The rows below give T cell receptor beta chains drawn from one sample of a study of T cell repertoires in cytomegalovirus infection. Which antigens these TCRs recognize remains unknown. TCRdb re-derived calls from the reads in MiXCR, one entry per CDR3 protein. The repertoire includes 70,000 to 95,000 distinct CDR3 sequences, about 31% of them detected once, and about 72% sits in the top ten. Sequenced here: CD8+ T cells from cultured PBMCs, sampled from culture after CMV antigen stimulation. These receptors originate from a human donor in good health (CMV status not recorded). Some clones in this sample may be carry-over from other donors' samples. The CDR3 runs from the conserved cysteine through the conserved F or W. The size of a clone is reported for some rows only, either as once, few or many, or as a class for expanded clones.

CDR3 length,V gene,clone size,CDR3 protein
14,TRBV19,few,CASSPRGVFYEQYF
13,TRBV2,NA,CASSRDRGGEAFF
12,TRBV19,NA,CATKKEGRGYTF
16,TRBV20-1,NA,CGARDRTGPYETEAFF
15,TRBV2,NA,CASSEGLATNYGYTF
14,TRBV9,many,CASSQDGGSTEAFF
15,TRBV6-2/TRBV6-3,NA,CASRTYSPSGTEAFF
17,TRBV28,many,CASSSEGSAYSNQPQHF
14,TRBV7-3,NA,CASSSTSGGGEQFF
17,TRBV9,many,CASSVTLAGADADTQYF
13,TRBV7-9,few,CASLLGRGETQYF
14,TRBV12-3/TRBV12-4,NA,CASSPDSSKNIQYF
15,TRBV2,NA,CASSEGQGRIYEQYF
15,TRBV7-2,many,CASSITGTQNQPQHF
15,TRBV6-5,NA,CASSPGGGFYNEQFF
13,TRBV9,NA,CASSVRAGEKLFF
12,TRBV7-2,many,CASSWVERELFF
14,TRBV12-3/TRBV12-4,NA,CASSLKGANNEQFF